A single sample is the source of the 16 T cell receptor beta chains below, sequenced in a study of beta chain features in type 1 diabetes. The isolated RNA, all of it, was reverse transcribed, so expressed TCRB transcripts were what got sequenced. The assay was immunoSEQ multiplex PCR, and TCRdb's table has in-frame clones only and misses some. The sample records more than 300,000 clones, roughly 8% being singletons. The specimen was central memory CD4+ T cells from blood. Receptors were obtained from a woman aged 18 to 35 in good health.

This clone was seen a few times. V usage is TRBV7-3 and J usage is TRBJ1-3, with D hard to call. Trimming cost V 4 bases and J 4 bases, with 11 bases left between them. Germline V lookup: CDR1 SGHTA, CDR2 FQGTGA. This CDR3 spans 14 amino acids. The CDR3 DNA is TGTGCCAGCAGCTCGAGCCTTGGCGGAAACACCATATATTTT. This gives the protein CASSSSLGGNTIYF.

This clone was observed a few times. V usage is TRBV7-3 and J usage is TRBJ2-2; possible D gene TRBD1, 6 bases. Between the trimmed V and J ends, which lost 5 bases and 1 base, there was a span of 14 bases. The germline V gene encodes CDR1 SGHTA and CDR2 FQGTGA. This CDR3 has 16 amino acids. This CDR3 reads CASSPQGTMNTGELFF. DNA for the CDR3: TGTGCCAGCAGCCCACAGGGAACTATGAACACCGGGGAGCTGTTTTTT. The whole variable domain, filled in from reference TRBV7-3 and TRBJ2-2, reads GAGVSQTPSNKVTEKGKYVELRCDPISGHTALYWYRQSLGQGPEFLIYFQGTGAADDSGLPNDRFFAVRPEGSVSTLKIQRTERGDSAVYLCASSPQGTMNTGELFFGEGSRLTVL.

This chain connects TRBV7-2 to TRBJ2-7; D unresolved. Germline V gene data show CDR1 as SGHTA and CDR2 as FQGNSA. Trimming took 2 bases from V and 4 from J, leaving 6 bases between them. The CDR3 spans 12 residues. As DNA, the CDR3 is TGTGCCAGCAGCTTATTTGGGTACGAGCAGTACTTC. Amino acid sequence: CASSLFGYEQYF.

This chain uses TRBV10-2 with TRBJ1-1; TRBD1 matches 7 bases. Germline V lookup: CDR1 WSHSY, CDR2 SAAADI. The CDR3 is made up of 12 amino acids. Unmatched junction bases numbered 7, after V lost 4 bases and J lost 11 bases. The DNA of the CDR3 is TGCGCCAGCAGTGGGCGTGAGGGGGCGGCTTTCTTT. Translating it yields CASSGREGAAFF.

This clone has a handful of counts. The J gene is TRBJ2-5, the V gene TRBV28; unclear D gene. With 6 bases removed from V and 5 bases from J, the gap between germline ends came to 10 bases. The CDR3 is made up of 12 amino acids. Per germline, CDR1 MDHEN and CDR2 SYDVKM. Written as DNA, the CDR3 is TGTGCCAGCAGCGTCGGGTTGGAGACCCAGTACTTC. Its translation is CASSVGLETQYF.

At least ten counts were recorded for this clone. The chain employs TRBV29-1 and TRBJ2-1, with a weak D call TRBD1 (6 bases). Between the trimmed V and J ends, which lost 4 bases and 4 bases, there was a span of 14 bases. Germline CDR1 is SQVTM and CDR2 is ANQGSEA. The CDR3 has 14 residues. The CDR3 DNA reads TGCAGCGTTGGCGGACAGACACGTTACAATGAGCAGTTCTTC. Translation gives CSVGGQTRYNEQFF.

V and J are TRBV9 and TRBJ2-7; D may be TRBD2 (5 bases). Germline loops: CDR1 SGDLS, CDR2 YYNGEE. The CDR3 loop spans 15 amino acids. V was clipped by 0 bases and J by 4 bases, with 14 bases between them. CDR3 in amino acids: CASSVGPDGVYEQYF. CDR3 DNA sequence: TGTGCCAGCAGCGTAGGGCCCGACGGGGTATACGAGCAGTACTTC.

This clone was seen many times. The CDR3 DNA reads TGTGCCAGCAGCTTAACGACAAGCACAGATACGCAGTATTTT. Translated: CASSLTTSTDTQYF. The chain combines TRBV7-9 with TRBJ2-3; unclear D gene. This CDR3 spans 14 amino acids. V lost 2 bases and J lost 0, with 6 bases in between. Germline V gene sequence: CDR1 SEHNR, CDR2 FQNEAQ (reference sequence).

The chain uses TRBV5-1 and TRBJ2-3; a weak D match, TRBD2 (5 bases). The V and J ends lost 4 bases and 0 bases respectively, with 12 bases between them. CDR3 length: 15 residues. Germline loops: CDR1 SGHRS, CDR2 YFSETQ. This CDR3 is CASSGSGESTDTQYF. DNA of the CDR3: TGCGCCAGCAGCGGCAGCGGTGAGAGCACAGATACGCAGTATTTT. The entire variable domain, with the rest obtained from reference TRBV5-1 and TRBJ2-3, is as follows: KAGVTQTPRYLIKTRGQQVTLSCSPISGHRSVSWYQQTPGQGLQFLFEYFSETQRNKGNFPGRFSGRQFSNSRSEMNVSTLELGDSALYLCASSGSGESTDTQYFGPGTRLTVL.

The J gene is TRBJ2-1, the V gene TRBV11-2, with 7 bases that match TRBD2. The V gene's germline CDR1 is SGHAT and CDR2 FQNNGV. This CDR3 region has 14 residues. Trimming at V came to 4 bases and at J to 4 bases, leaving 4 bases not matched to a gene. DNA of the CDR3: TGTGCCAGCAGCTACAAGCGGGATTACAATGAGCAGTTCTTC. Translation gives CASSYKRDYNEQFF.

This clone came up a few times. V gene TRBV27 combines with J gene TRBJ2-5, with 13 bases that match TRBD2. The CDR3 has 19 residues. V trimming: 4 bases; J trimming: 7 bases; junction bases outside the gene matches: 18. Germline V gives CDR1 MNHEY, CDR2 SMNVEV (reference sequence). The CDR3 here is CASSSKWTSGSPGLGTQYF. CDR3 nucleotides: TGTGCCAGCAGTTCAAAATGGACTAGCGGGAGCCCAGGCCTGGGGACCCAGTACTTC.

This clone has more than one count but fewer than ten. This chain uses TRBV6-6 with TRBJ2-7; possibly TRBD2 for D (5 bases). V was trimmed by 0 bases and J by 1 base, leaving 10 bases between them. There are 15 residues in the CDR3. Germline V CDR1 and CDR2: MNHNY, SVGAGI (reference sequence). CDR3 bases: TGTGCCAGCAGTTACTCGAAGGGCGGGTCCTACGAGCAGTACTTC. Protein sequence: CASSYSKGGSYEQYF.

As concerns this clone: The junction and the germline gene differ at one end; a read error may be behind it. The rearrangement uses TRBV19 and TRBJ2-3; D not resolved. Germline V gene lookup returns CDR1 LNHDA and CDR2 SQIVND (reference sequence). The CDR3 covers 13 residues. The CDR3, as DNA: TGTGCCAGTACTATAGGCGGAACAGATACGCAGTATTTT. Amino acids: CASTIGGTDTQYF.

This sequence joins TRBV14 and TRBJ2-4; perhaps TRBD2 as D (6 bases). The CDR3 contains 15 residues. V lost 4 bases and J 0 bases, leaving 10 bases between the germline ends. Germline-derived CDR1 and CDR2 are SGHDN and FVKESK. The CDR3 nucleotides read TGTGCCAGCAGCCCAGGGACTGTAGCCAAAAACATTCAGTACTTC. This sequence encodes CASSPGTVAKNIQYF.

In its sample, this clone was seen a few times. The V gene is TRBV5-4, the J gene TRBJ2-2; 8 bases match TRBD2. Germline V gives CDR1 SGHNT, CDR2 YYREEE (reference sequence). V lost 4 bases, J lost 1 base, and 3 bases stayed unmatched. There are 15 residues in the CDR3. The CDR3, as DNA: TGTGCCAGCAGCCCCCTAGCGGGGAACACCGGGGAGCTGTTTTTT. Its protein product is CASSPLAGNTGELFF.

In this sample, this clone turned up a few times. The chain combines TRBV5-4 with TRBJ2-7; a weak D match, TRBD1 (5 bases). V was clipped by 0 bases and J by 0 bases, with 10 bases between them. The CDR3 extends over 15 amino acids. The V gene's germline CDR1 is SGHNT and CDR2 YYREEE (reference sequence). The CDR3 DNA is TGTGCCAGCAGCTTGGGCACAGGTAGCTCCTACGAGCAGTACTTC. Protein: CASSLGTGSSYEQYF.